Listed below are T cell receptor beta chains from one sample, sequenced in a study of identical twins. A single record per CDR3 protein comes from TCRdb applying MiXCR to the 5' RACE reads. The table records roughly 720,000 distinct CDR3 sequences, 15% to 20% of them present only once. The same sample was also studied in work on T cells expressing NK-cell markers.

Sequenced: PBMCs. The source of these receptors is a woman under 30 in good health. Both conserved end residues are part of each CDR3. The D gene is left open where the match is weak. Clone size, where shown, is once, few, many, or a class for clones that have expanded.

D: -; J: TRBJ2-5; size: -; V: TRBV7-2; DNA: TGTGCCAGCAGCTTACAAACCGGGGGGACCCAGTACTTC; CDR3: CASSLQTGGTQYF
D: TRBD2; J: TRBJ2-1; size: few; V: TRBV7-9; DNA: TGTGCCAGCAGCCCACTAGCGGGAGCGCACAATGAGCAGTTCTTC; CDR3: CASSPLAGAHNEQFF
D: -; J: TRBJ2-1; size: -; V: TRBV20-1; DNA: TGCAGTCCCCGCCTAGTGGGCGGTGAGCAGTTCTTC; CDR3: CSPRLVGGEQFF
D: -; J: TRBJ2-3; size: -; V: TRBV12-3/TRBV12-4; DNA: TGTGCCAGCAGTTTGGGAGGGGGCTATAGCACAGATACGCAGTATTTT; CDR3: CASSLGGGYSTDTQYF
D: TRBD2; J: TRBJ2-7; size: few; V: TRBV20-1; DNA: TGCAGTGCTAGGTGGCTAGCGGGTTACGAGCAGTACTTC; CDR3: CSARWLAGYEQYF
D: -; J: TRBJ2-7; size: -; V: TRBV3-1; DNA: TGTGCCAGCAGCCCCCTCCCGGAGTCCTACGAGCAGTACTTC; CDR3: CASSPLPESYEQYF
D: -; J: TRBJ2-5; size: -; V: TRBV5-5; DNA: TGTGCCAGCAGCCCGTGGGCAGAAAGGGAGACCCAGTACTTC; CDR3: CASSPWAERETQYF
D: -; J: TRBJ2-3; size: few; V: TRBV7-2; DNA: TGTGCCAGCAGCTTAGCTACGGCAACTAGCACAGATACGCAGTATTTT; CDR3: CASSLATATSTDTQYF
D: -; J: TRBJ1-5; size: few; V: TRBV27; DNA: TGTGCCAGCAGTTTATCGGGCTATAGCAATCAGCCCCAGCATTTT; CDR3: CASSLSGYSNQPQHF
D: -; J: TRBJ2-3; size: -; V: TRBV4-2; DNA: TGTGCCAGCAGCCCGGGACCCGCTAGCACAGATACGCAGTATTTT; CDR3: CASSPGPASTDTQYF
D: TRBD2; J: TRBJ2-2; size: -; V: TRBV12-3/TRBV12-4; DNA: TGTGCCAACCCCACACGGGAGGGGTACACCGGGGAGCTGTTTTTT; CDR3: CANPTREGYTGELFF
D: -; J: TRBJ2-1; size: many; V: TRBV20-1; DNA: TGCAGTGCCTTCATCCTGAAGGGGAGCTCCTACAATGAGCAGTTCTTC; CDR3: CSAFILKGSSYNEQFF
D: TRBD2; J: TRBJ2-3; size: few; V: TRBV12-3/TRBV12-4; DNA: TGTGCCAGCAGTTTATCGGCGGGAGTCCCAGATACGCAGTATTTT; CDR3: CASSLSAGVPDTQYF
D: -; J: TRBJ2-3; size: -; V: TRBV4-1; DNA: TGCGCCAGCAGCCAAGACGGCTACACAGATACGCAGTATTTT; CDR3: CASSQDGYTDTQYF
D: -; J: TRBJ1-1; size: once; V: TRBV7-9; DNA: TGTGCCAGCAGCTCAGCCAGGGGAACTGAAGCTTTCTTT; CDR3: CASSSARGTEAFF
D: -; J: TRBJ1-3; size: many; V: TRBV20-1; DNA: TGCAGTGCTAGAGATGGGAGCTCTGGAAACACCATATATTTT; CDR3: CSARDGSSGNTIYF
D: -; J: TRBJ2-7; size: -; V: TRBV12-3/TRBV12-4; DNA: TGTGCCAGCAGTTTCTCTTTCCGAACTCCGAGCTACGAGCAGTACTTC; CDR3: CASSFSFRTPSYEQYF
D: -; J: TRBJ1-1; size: few; V: TRBV4-1; DNA: TGCGCCAGCAGCCTCTGGGCGCGGAACACTGAAGCTTTCTTT; CDR3: CASSLWARNTEAFF
D: -; J: TRBJ2-5; size: -; V: TRBV20-1; DNA: TGCAGTGCTAGAGATCCTAGACAAGAGACCCAGTACTTC; CDR3: CSARDPRQETQYF
D: -; J: TRBJ2-3; size: -; V: TRBV7-8; DNA: TGTGCCAGCAGCTTAAGGGCGGGTTGGACAGATACGCAGTATTTT; CDR3: CASSLRAGWTDTQYF
D: TRBD1; J: TRBJ2-3; size: -; V: TRBV12-3/TRBV12-4; DNA: TGTGCCAGCAGTTTCCAACAGGGGTCAGATACGCAGTATTTT; CDR3: CASSFQQGSDTQYF
D: -; J: TRBJ2-3; size: many; V: TRBV12-3/TRBV12-4; DNA: TGTGCCAGCAGTTTCCGCTCAGGGGCCGCAGATACGCAGTATTTT; CDR3: CASSFRSGAADTQYF
D: -; J: TRBJ2-7; size: -; V: TRBV6-5; DNA: TGTGCCAGCAGTTTCCTATCCGAGGATTACGAGCAGTACTTC; CDR3: CASSFLSEDYEQYF
D: -; J: TRBJ2-2; size: -; V: TRBV9; DNA: TGTGCCAGCAGCGTAGCGGCAGGGGAGAACACCGGGGAGCTGTTTTTT; CDR3: CASSVAAGENTGELFF
D: TRBD2; J: TRBJ2-7; size: few; V: TRBV5-1; DNA: TGCGCCAGCAGCTTAAATCCGGGAGGCCCTTCCGAGCAGTACTTC; CDR3: CASSLNPGGPSEQYF
D: TRBD2; J: TRBJ2-1; size: -; V: TRBV12-3/TRBV12-4; DNA: TGTGCCAGCAGTGGGGGGGGGACTAGCGGACACAATGAGCAGTTCTTC; CDR3: CASSGGGTSGHNEQFF
D: TRBD2; J: TRBJ2-2; size: -; V: TRBV4-2; DNA: TGTGCCAGCAGCCAAGATGGCCTAGCGGGGTCCGGGGAGCTGTTTTTT; CDR3: CASSQDGLAGSGELFF
D: -; J: TRBJ2-5; size: -; V: TRBV20-1; DNA: TGCAGTGCTAGTCGGGGCCTCCCCTCGGAGACCCAGTACTTC; CDR3: CSASRGLPSETQYF
D: -; J: TRBJ1-2; size: -; V: TRBV7-8; DNA: TGTGCCAGCAGCTTAGTAATAGGGTCCAACTATGGCTACACCTTC; CDR3: CASSLVIGSNYGYTF
D: TRBD2; J: TRBJ2-7; size: few; V: TRBV12-3/TRBV12-4; DNA: TGTGCCAGCAGTTTTCTGGGGAGCGGGGTCTACGAGCAGTACTTC; CDR3: CASSFLGSGVYEQYF
D: -; J: TRBJ2-6; size: many; V: TRBV15; DNA: TGTGCCACCAGCAGAGATGCGGTTACTGGGGCCAACGTCCTGACTTTC; CDR3: CATSRDAVTGANVLTF
D: -; J: TRBJ2-5; size: -; V: TRBV3-1; DNA: TGTGCCAGCAGCCAACAGGGGCACGAGACCCAGTACTTC; CDR3: CASSQQGHETQYF